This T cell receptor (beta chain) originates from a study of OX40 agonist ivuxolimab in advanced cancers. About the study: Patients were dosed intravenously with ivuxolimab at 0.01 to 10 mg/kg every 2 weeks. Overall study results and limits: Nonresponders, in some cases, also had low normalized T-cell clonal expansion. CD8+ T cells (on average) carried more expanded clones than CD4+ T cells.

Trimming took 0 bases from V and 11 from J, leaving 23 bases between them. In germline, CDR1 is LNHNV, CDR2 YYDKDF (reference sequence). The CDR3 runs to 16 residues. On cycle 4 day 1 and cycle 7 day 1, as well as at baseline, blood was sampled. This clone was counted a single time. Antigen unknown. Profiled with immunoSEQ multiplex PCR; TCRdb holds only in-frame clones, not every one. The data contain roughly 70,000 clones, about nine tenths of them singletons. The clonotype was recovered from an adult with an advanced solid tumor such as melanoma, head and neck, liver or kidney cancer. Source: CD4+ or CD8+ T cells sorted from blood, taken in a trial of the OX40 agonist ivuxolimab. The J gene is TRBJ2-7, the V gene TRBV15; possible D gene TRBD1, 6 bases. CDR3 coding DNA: TGTGCCACCAGCAGAGATCATTTCAGGGGCACACTCGGAGAGTACTTC. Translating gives CATSRDHFRGTLGEYF.